The 30 T cell receptor beta chains given below trace back to one sample, sequenced in a study of blood T cell repertoires in COVID-19. Some clones are missing from TCRdb's copy, which holds only in-frame ones; the method was immunoSEQ multiplex PCR. In the table there are 150,000 to 200,000 clones, almost 80% of which are singletons. Specimen: peripheral blood. Receptors were obtained from a man between 60 and 70 years old with active or convalescent COVID-19.

This sequence joins TRBV4-2 and TRBJ2-5; D is possibly TRBD2 (6 bases). CDR3 length: 12 amino acids. V lost 5 bases to trimming and J lost 4 bases, with 8 bases between them. Per germline, CDR1 LGHNA and CDR2 YNFKEQ. CDR3 sequence reads: CASSSGVETQYF. The CDR3 nucleotides are TGTGCCAGCAGCTCGGGAGTAGAGACCCAGTACTTC.

The chain has TRBV10-1 and TRBJ2-5; D is undetermined. CDR1 and CDR2 from the germline V gene are WNHNN and SYGVQD (reference sequence). V was pared by 2 bases and J by 2 bases, with 6 bases between. The CDR3 runs 13 residues. This CDR3 reads CASSEPLQETQYF. The CDR3 DNA follows: TGCGCCAGCAGTGAGCCACTACAAGAGACCCAGTACTTC.

The chain combines TRBV28 with TRBJ1-4; no reliable D call. The V end lost 4 bases, the J end lost 10 bases, and 7 bases lay between the germline ends. The CDR3 has 11 residues. CDR1 is MDHEN and CDR2 is SYDVKM in the germline V gene. The CDR3 loop is CASSSVVKLFF. CDR3 nucleotide sequence: TGTGCCAGCAGTTCGGTCGTAAAACTGTTTTTT. The complete variable domain, with remaining parts taken from reference TRBV28 and TRBJ1-4, reads DVKVTQSSRYLVKRTGEKVFLECVQDMDHENMFWYRQDPGLGLRLIYFSYDVKMKEKGDIPEGYSVSREKKERFSLILESASTNQTSMYLCASSSVVKLFFGSGTQLSVL.

The rearrangement joins TRBV6-5 to TRBJ1-1; D is possibly TRBD1 (5 bases). CDR3 length: 13 amino acids. Trimming shortened V by 5 bases and J by 4 bases, and 11 bases separated the two germline ends. The germline V gene has CDR1 MNHEY and CDR2 SVGAGI. CDR3 sequence reads: CASSPIRGTEAFF. The DNA of the CDR3 is TGTGCCAGCAGTCCAATTAGGGGCACTGAAGCTTTCTTT.

This rearrangement joins TRBV18 to TRBJ2-7, with TRBD1 matching over 7 bases. Germline V CDR1 and CDR2: KGHSH, LQKENI. After removal of 3 bases from V and 1 base from J, the junction contained 6 bases not matched to a gene. The CDR3 spans 15 residues. The DNA for the CDR3 is TGTGCCAGCTCACCTTTGGACAGGCCGTCCTACGAGCAGTACTTC. Translated, it gives CASSPLDRPSYEQYF.

This clone was counted between two and nine times. V is TRBV24-1 and J is TRBJ2-5; D is possibly TRBD2 (6 bases). The CDR3 length is 13 residues. V shed 7 bases and J shed 4 bases, with 12 bases lying between them. Germline V CDR1 and CDR2: KGHDR, SFDVKD. CDR3 sequence: CATRGEVVETQYF. CDR3 DNA: TGTGCCACCAGGGGGGAGGTGGTAGAGACCCAGTACTTC.

This clone was seen a few times. The CDR3 DNA reads as TGTGCCAGCAGCCCGATGGGAGGGGGGTTCAACTCCTACGAGCAGTACTTC. Amino acids: CASSPMGGGFNSYEQYF. The gene calls are TRBV14 and TRBJ2-7; the D gene is possibly TRBD2 (7 bases). CDR1 SGHDN and CDR2 FVKESK come from the germline V gene. This CDR3 has 17 amino acids. With 4 bases removed from V and 0 bases from J, the gap between germline ends came to 19 bases.

This clone was detected a few times. The chain has TRBV25-1 and TRBJ2-1, with D hard to call. The ends were cut back, 0 bases at V and 6 bases at J, with 12 bases in the middle. CDR3 length: 15 amino acids. The V gene's germline CDR1 is MGHDK and CDR2 SYGVNS. In DNA, the CDR3 is TGTGCCAGCAGTGAATATCGGTCCCTGTCCAATGAGCAGTTCTTC. This translates into CASSEYRSLSNEQFF.

In this sample, this clone turned up a few times. The chain carries TRBV19 and TRBJ1-1, with 8 bases that match TRBD1. The CDR3 is made up of 16 amino acids. CDR1 and CDR2 from the germline V gene are LNHDA and SQIVND (reference sequence). The V and J ends lost 5 bases and 4 bases, in that order; junction bases with no gene match: 12. CDR3 DNA: TGTGCCAGTAGTCCCCAGGGGGCGAGGTATAGCACTGAAGCTTTCTTT. Protein: CASSPQGARYSTEAFF.

This clone was observed a few times. The rearrangement joins TRBV30 to TRBJ1-5; D is uncertain. Germline CDR1 and CDR2: GTSNPN and SVGIG (reference sequence). V was pared by 4 bases and J by 0 bases, with 10 bases between. This CDR3 is built from 14 residues. In nucleotides, the CDR3 is TGTGCCTGGATGGGCAGTTCTAGCAATCAGCCCCAGCATTTT. Protein product: CAWMGSSSNQPQHF.

The chain carries TRBV30 and TRBJ2-2; 12 bases are shared with TRBD1. This CDR3 is built from 15 residues. V was clipped by 4 bases and J by 5 bases; unmatched bases: 5. Per the germline V gene, CDR1 is GTSNPN and CDR2 is SVGIG (reference sequence). The CDR3 loop reads CAWKGQGAGTGELFF. DNA for the CDR3: TGTGCCTGGAAGGGACAGGGGGCGGGTACCGGGGAGCTGTTTTTT.

V is TRBV27 and J is TRBJ1-3, with no clear D. CDR1 is MNHEY and CDR2 is SMNVEV in the germline V gene (reference sequence). Trimming left V 9 bases short and J 8 bases short, with 11 bases between. The CDR3 is 11 amino acids. In DNA form, the CDR3 reads TGTGCCAGTCAGCGCGGAGACACCATATATTTT. This gives the protein CASQRGDTIYF.

This clone was counted only a few times. The chain combines TRBV19 with TRBJ1-4, with D tentatively TRBD1 (6 bases). CDR1 is LNHDA and CDR2 is SQIVND in the germline V gene (reference sequence). Trimming shortened V by 6 bases and J by 0 bases, and 8 bases separated the two germline ends. The CDR3 runs 14 residues. In nucleotides, the CDR3 is TGTGCCAGTAGACAGGGTGCAACTAATGAAAAACTGTTTTTT. Amino acid sequence: CASRQGATNEKLFF.

This clone was observed a single time. The junction and the germline gene differ at one end; a read error may be behind it. The rearrangement links TRBV7-9 to TRBJ1-2; D may be TRBD1 (5 bases). This CDR3 is built from 15 residues. Germline CDR1 and CDR2: SEHNR and FQNEAQ (reference sequence). CDR3 in amino acids: CASSIAGGKGYGYTF. DNA for the CDR3: TGTGCCAGCAGCATAGCCGGGGGTAAAGGCTATGGCTACACCTTC.

This clone was seen a handful of times. V usage is TRBV5-1 and J usage is TRBJ1-4; no definite D call. From germline, CDR1 is SGHRS and CDR2 YFSETQ. V lost 0 bases and J lost 0, with 6 bases in between. The CDR3 has 15 residues. This chain's CDR3 is CASSLGRATNEKLFF. The CDR3 DNA reads TGCGCCAGCAGCTTGGGACGGGCAACTAATGAAAAACTGTTTTTT. Full variable domain (outside the CDR3, taken from reference TRBV5-1 and TRBJ1-4): KAGVTQTPRYLIKTRGQQVTLSCSPISGHRSVSWYQQTPGQGLQFLFEYFSETQRNKGNFPGRFSGRQFSNSRSEMNVSTLELGDSALYLCASSLGRATNEKLFFGSGTQLSVL.

The CDR3 nucleotides read TGTGCCAGCAGGACACCACAGGGCTATGGCTACACCTTC. Translating gives CASRTPQGYGYTF. The chain joins TRBV6-5 to TRBJ1-2, with TRBD1 as a possible D gene (6 bases). The CDR3 is made up of 13 amino acids. Germline CDR1 and CDR2: MNHEY and SVGAGI. Trimming removed 6 bases at V and 4 bases at J, with 12 bases between.

The chain employs TRBV5-4 and TRBJ2-7; TRBD2 matches at 12 bases. Germline lookup yields CDR1 SGHNT and CDR2 YYREEE (reference sequence). The ends lost 9 bases at V and 6 bases at J; junction bases unmatched: 7. There are 13 residues in the CDR3. The CDR3 loop is CAMASGRGGEQYF. For the CDR3, the DNA is TGTGCCATGGCTAGCGGGAGGGGGGGCGAGCAGTACTTC.

Here the CDR3 reads CASSEARGRTEAFF. In DNA form, the CDR3 reads TGTGCCAGCAGTGAAGCGCGAGGGCGCACTGAAGCTTTCTTT. The chain joins TRBV2 to TRBJ1-1; D is undetermined. The CDR3 covers 14 residues. V was clipped by 0 bases and J by 4 bases, with 9 bases between them. Germline V CDR1 and CDR2: SNHLY, FYNNEI.

This clone was detected only a few times. The gene calls are TRBV7-8 and TRBJ1-2; D is unclear. Looked up from germline, CDR1 is SGHVS and CDR2 is FQNEAQ. This CDR3 spans 11 amino acids. The V end lost 5 bases, the J end lost 5 bases, and 6 bases lay between the germline ends. Written as DNA, the CDR3 is TGTGCCAGCAGCAACGGGTATGGCTACACCTTC. This gives the protein CASSNGYGYTF.

CDR3 sequence: CASSVDLGSYEQYF. The CDR3 coding sequence is TGTGCCAGCAGCGTAGATCTAGGCTCCTACGAGCAGTACTTC. The chain carries TRBV9 and TRBJ2-7; D uncertain. The V end lost 0 bases, the J end lost 0 bases, and 7 bases lay between the germline ends. Germline CDR1 and CDR2: SGDLS and YYNGEE. The CDR3 consists of 14 residues.

This chain joins TRBV7-2 and TRBJ1-2; 7 nucleotides align to TRBD1. The CDR3 runs to 14 residues. Germline CDR1 SGHTA, CDR2 FQGNSA. V lost 1 base, J lost 6 bases, and 5 bases stayed unmatched. The DNA for the CDR3 is TGTGCCAGCAGCTTAGGGGGGACAGCCAATGGCTACACCTTC. The encoded protein is CASSLGGTANGYTF.

This clone came up once. This chain links TRBV7-9 with TRBJ1-4, with 10 bases identical to TRBD1. Germline V gives CDR1 SEHNR, CDR2 FQNEAQ (reference sequence). The V and J ends lost 5 bases and 7 bases, in that order; junction bases with no gene match: 16. The CDR3 length is 18 residues. The CDR3 bases are TGTGCCAGCAGCCCGGACAGGGGGTTTGATGTAGGGGGTGAAAAACTGTTTTTT. Its translation: CASSPDRGFDVGGEKLFF.

The rearrangement links TRBV4-2 to TRBJ1-2; D is undetermined. The CDR3 consists of 14 residues. Per germline, CDR1 LGHNA and CDR2 YNFKEQ. Trimming stripped 1 base from V and 8 bases from J, with 14 bases between. The CDR3 region has the DNA TGTGCCAGCAGCCAAGGAGCGGCCTGGGCGGGCTACACCTTC. Amino acids: CASSQGAAWAGYTF.

This chain links TRBV6-5 with TRBJ1-5; no clear D gene. V was trimmed by 5 bases and J by 7 bases, leaving 15 bases between them. CDR1 and CDR2 (germline): MNHEY, SVGAGI. The CDR3 extends over 14 amino acids. The CDR3 protein is CASSPRPREQPQHF. Here the CDR3 DNA reads TGTGCCAGCAGTCCCCGACCCCGGGAGCAGCCCCAGCATTTT.

The rearrangement joins TRBV6-2 or TRBV6-3 to TRBJ2-7; TRBD1 matches at 7 bases. There are 17 residues in the CDR3. Germline assignment: CDR1 MNHEY and CDR2 SVGEGT. The trim removed 0 bases at V and 5 bases at J, leaving 13 bases unmatched. DNA for the CDR3: TGTGCCAGCAGTTACTCAATCACAGGGGCTGAGTCCGACGAGCAGTACTTC. Residues: CASSYSITGAESDEQYF.

This chain links TRBV20-1 with TRBJ2-2, with 11 bases lining up with TRBD2. V lost 3 bases, J lost 2 bases, and 5 bases stayed unmatched. CDR1 and CDR2 from the germline V gene are DFQATT and SNEGSKA (reference sequence). The CDR3 length is 16 residues. CDR3: CSASDLAGGNTGELFF. In DNA, the CDR3 is TGCAGTGCTAGTGACCTAGCGGGAGGAAACACCGGGGAGCTGTTTTTT.

The gene calls are TRBV7-2 and TRBJ1-2; D is possibly TRBD1 (6 bases). CDR3 size: 16 residues. CDR1 SGHTA and CDR2 FQGNSA come from the germline V gene. V was pared by 1 base and J by 8 bases, with 20 bases between. CDR3 bases: TGTGCCAGCAGCTTAGGGGTACAGGGATTAGCGGGCGGCTACACCTTC. Protein product: CASSLGVQGLAGGYTF. The whole variable domain, filled in from reference TRBV7-2 and TRBJ1-2, reads GAGVSQSPSNKVTEKGKDVELRCDPISGHTALYWYRQSLGQGLEFLIYFQGNSAPDKSGLPSDRFSAERTGGSVSTLTIQRTQQEDSAVYLCASSLGVQGLAGGYTFGSGTRLTVV.

This sequence joins TRBV28 and TRBJ2-3; D is perhaps TRBD2 (6 bases). The CDR3 consists of 16 residues. V was trimmed by 2 bases and J by 5 bases, leaving 17 bases between them. Germline V gene lookup returns CDR1 MDHEN and CDR2 SYDVKM. The CDR3 protein is CASSLRGGRVRDTQYF. In DNA, the CDR3 is TGTGCCAGCAGTTTAAGGGGAGGCAGGGTAAGAGATACGCAGTATTTT.

The chain couples TRBV7-3 to TRBJ2-5; 7 bases fit TRBD1. The CDR3 is 16 residues long. Germline CDR1 is SGHTA and CDR2 is FQGTGA. With V trimmed by 1 base and J by 4 bases, 9 bases remained unmatched. The CDR3 DNA reads TGTGCCAGCAGCTTAAAGGGGACAGCCAGTAGAGAGACCCAGTACTTC. Encoded protein: CASSLKGTASRETQYF.

On this clone itself: A read error may explain this, as a much larger clone is one base away. Other DNA sequences from this sample encode an identical CDR3 as well. The V call is TRBV18, the J call TRBJ1-2; tentatively, D is TRBD1 (6 bases). The CDR3 covers 14 residues. Germline CDR1 and CDR2: KGHSH and LQKENI. The CDR3 sequence is CASSADSTNYGYTF. The CDR3 DNA reads as TGTGCCAGCTCGGCGGACAGTACCAACTATGGCTACACTTTC.